This passage covers 2 T cell receptor beta chains from one sample sequenced in a study of OX40 agonist ivuxolimab in advanced cancers. Repertoires were generated with immunoSEQ multiplex PCR, while TCRdb's copy carries only in-frame clones and drops some. The sample has over 80,000 clones, roughly 90% seen once. Material: CD4+ or CD8+ T cells sorted from blood, obtained in a trial of the OX40 agonist ivuxolimab. These receptors were taken from an adult with an advanced solid tumor such as melanoma, head and neck, liver or kidney cancer.

This rearrangement joins TRBV18 to TRBJ1-4; 9 nucleotides align to TRBD1. The CDR3 covers 13 residues. V dropped 3 bases and J dropped 8; count of bases not matched to a gene: 1. Germline V lookup: CDR1 KGHSH, CDR2 LQKENI. CDR3 sequence (DNA): TGTGCCAGCTCACCCGGGACAGGGGAAAAACTGTTTTTT. It is translated as CASSPGTGEKLFF.

As regards this clone: An end of the junction differs from the germline gene, which may be a read error. This rearrangement joins TRBV18 to TRBJ1-1, with D perhaps matching TRBD1 (5 bases). CDR1 KGHSH and CDR2 LQKENI come from the germline V gene. This CDR3 contains 15 residues. CDR3 amino acids: CASSPQRGSDTKAFF. DNA of the CDR3: TGTGCCAGCTCACCACAGCGGGGGTCGGACACTAAAGCTTTCTTT.